This T cell receptor beta chain was captured in a study of cytomegalovirus exposure and HLA in healthy donors (TCRdb year 2017). About the full investigation: In an earlier analysis of under 750 of the donors, 276 Gb of sequence data and 120 million or so unique TCR beta sequences from about 179 million T cells were reported. In a later analysis, previously published TCR beta repertoires from 550 to 750 donors were re-analyzed and high-resolution HLA genotyping was added so that TCR occurrence patterns could be studied. Roughly 300 gigabases of sequencing data and approximately 84 million unique TCR sequences were included in an early release covering roughly 700 HLA-typed donors. Because of strong linkage in the cohort, five DR-DQ haplotypes were treated as single units for association and clustering. Every repertoire in the discovery cohort had been generated on one and the same sequencing platform. Among several hundred genotyped donors of the cohort, an average of approximately 240,000 unique TCR beta nucleotide sequences was sequenced per donor, of which 15% to 20% were non-productive. The study profiled the T cell repertoires of 666 subjects by immunosequencing and related them to cytomegalovirus serostatus. Among the approximately 430 genotyped donors, approximately 81% belonged to the genetic ancestry cluster associated with self-reported Caucasian donors. To decide whether each TCR beta V gene segment behaved as functional or pseudogenic, an earlier analysis of approximately 620 of the donors relied on high-throughput TCR beta sequencing. Besides the first cohort of some 670 subjects, a separate validation cohort made up of around 120 different subjects was used. Rather than using new phenotypic data, the later analysis identified candidate immune exposures from TCR beta sequences and from how often those sequences occurred across donors. The study combined high-throughput TCR immunosequencing, statistical association of individual TCRs with disease status, and machine learning to predict cytomegalovirus infection status. Alongside the repertoire data, information on donor age, sex, ethnicity and CMV serostatus was compiled. The study was designed to test whether signatures of past pathogen exposure could be identified by cataloging public T cell receptors. Typing coverage differed by locus: A, B, C, DRB1 and DQB1 were typed in about 620-640 donors, DQA1 in approximately 520, DPA1 in 600 to 610, and DPB1 in roughly 470. A later genetic analysis used genome-wide SNP genotypes for about 65% of the 666 donors, treating that subset as a discovery cohort. HLA typing included class I and class II loci at four-digit resolution. General findings and caveats noted by the study authors: A total of 164 TCR beta chains were listed by the study as associated with cytomegalovirus. A later analysis found that HLA-associated TCR beta chains were more clonally expanded and had lower generation probabilities than equally common non-associated chains. Because HLA typing was missing for some donors at each locus, association tests included only the typed subset. Across donors, most TCR sequences were observed very rarely, whereas some public TCRs were present in many individuals. In vitro tests confirmed that a few of the cytomegalovirus-associated TCR beta chains recognize cytomegalovirus antigens. V-gene and J-gene trimming of TCR beta chains was associated with a missense DCLRE1C variant in a later genetic analysis, and the association was replicated in an independent cohort. A later analysis reported that several top co-occurrence clusters appeared linked to parvovirus B19, influenza, CMV and Epstein-Barr virus. CMV serostatus was the only immune exposure information available for the cohort. Some IMGT-functional V segments, including TRBV6-2 and TRBV6-3, could not be distinguished by the 87-base-pair reads and were therefore excluded. A further reported finding was that TCR beta sequences accurately predicted the HLA-A and HLA-B alleles for most subjects in the first cohort. A group of highly shared sequence variants was considered likely to be a technical artifact of the sequencing pipeline. When HLA alleles, especially DR and DQ, strongly co-occurred, attributing TCR associations to individual alleles was difficult. The earlier analysis of some 560 of the donors excluded fewer than 20 rarely observed V segments, including chromosome 9 orphons, because counts were too low. According to a later analysis, most CMV-associated TCR beta chains appeared to be HLA-restricted, and the HLA associations seemed to be driven largely by CMV exposure. The classifier was reported to diagnose cytomegalovirus status with high specificity and sensitivity in both the original and validation cohorts. Linkage disequilibrium might explain the correlated functional status among segregating V segments, but an unknown experimental factor could not be ruled out. Sequencing depth was assumed to be roughly uniform across donors in the presence/absence analyses, though that assumption may not hold. The authors suggested that the approach could potentially be extended to other disease states and immunological phenotypes. At a false discovery rate of 0.05, a later analysis linked 16,951 TCR beta sequences to specific HLA alleles. Broadly in line with IMGT annotations, most TCR beta V segments showed up in productive rearrangements about 87% or about 30% of the time in an earlier analysis of a few hundred of the donors. A later genetic analysis reported fewer N-insertions in productive TCRs among donors in an Asian-associated ancestry cluster than the roughly 700-donor mean. A later analysis found that TCR association rates varied across HLA loci, with DRB1 alleles showing the most associated TCRs and HLA-C alleles the fewest. The cohort was sequenced for TCR beta chains only, and without alpha or paired-chain data the features that could be detected were limited.

As for this clone: The clone's antigen remains unknown.

The library was produced with the immunoSEQ multiplex PCR assay. A mixture of 60 forward primers for TCR Vbeta segments and 13 reverse primers for TCR Jbeta segments was used in the multiplex PCR. The CDR3 region of rearranged TCR beta genes was amplified from genomic DNA with a multiplex PCR assay. Amplified TCR beta libraries were sequenced as 87-base-pair reads on the Illumina HiSeq System. Regarding the original processing steps: A later analysis tallied approximately 87 million unique TCR beta chains across the 666 repertoires, and roughly 11 million of those chains were shared by two or more donors. A nearest-neighbor algorithm error-corrected the raw reads and collapsed the reads into unique sequences, merging closely related sequences to remove PCR and sequencing errors. CDR3 sequences were aligned to IMGT reference sequences to assign V, D and J gene segments. For a sequence to be retained, a match of at least six nucleotides was required to both a V gene segment and a J gene segment. A rearrangement was called productive if the CDR3 had no stop codons and remained in frame with V and J, and every other rearrangement was called non-productive. CDR3 was defined according to IMGT convention as the region running from the second conserved V-encoded cysteine to the conserved J-encoded phenylalanine. The earlier analysis of about 640 of the donors excluded any sequence lacking an unambiguous match to a single V gene segment. An earlier analysis of 450 to 650 of the donors called V segments functional above 56.7% productive rearrangements and segregating when the between-donor standard deviation exceeded 5%. A statistical classification framework was built to diagnose cytomegalovirus status from the catalog of TCR beta chain sequences. V and J gene assignment, in a later analysis, came from comparing TCR nucleotide sequences with IMGT/GENE-DB human TR gene sequences. Using the TCRdist pipeline, a later analysis assigned CDR3 sequences along with most-parsimonious VDJ recombination scenarios. A later analysis defined each TCR beta chain by its CDR3 amino acid sequence plus V-gene family, and excluded reads lacking a unique V-gene family. As a way to deal with suspected cross-contamination and a sequencing artifact, a later analysis dropped 640 or so nucleotide sequences that were highly shared and had low generation probability. A later analysis calculated a clonal expansion index for each public chain from normalized within-repertoire ranks of inferred template counts. A later analysis computed generation probabilities with a VDJ recombination model fitted to out-of-frame rearrangements, and checked the results against IGoR. In a later analysis, TCR-TCR, TCR-HLA and TCR-CMV co-occurrence was scored with hypergeometric tests, and a repertoire-size bias correction was applied to TCR pairs. In a later analysis, false discovery rates were estimated by permuting HLA or CMV assignments 20 times. In a later analysis, co-occurring TCRs were grouped using DBSCAN, and TCRdist sequence similarity was added for clustering within HLA-allele-positive subsets. Repertoires with fewer than 30,000 or more than 120,000 public chains were left out of co-occurrence clustering, as were five repertoires with anomalous nucleotide sharing. TCRdb obtained this table from immuneACCESS and retained in-frame rearrangements with V and J assigned. These tables miss some clones; where compared with another copy, unresolved V genes account for less than half of the shortfall, and the remainder is unexplained. V and J calls and clone size are copied from that table; D and trimming were computed from the DNA. The table of this sample itemizes about 200,000 clones. The top ten constitute about 1% of the sample.

The cohort consisted of fewer than 700 healthy bone marrow donors. Cohort members were all nominally healthy when sampled, although unrecorded immune exposures were likely present. The donor was CMV seropositive and was included in the group of some 290 seropositive cohort members. A peripheral blood sample was collected from each donor, and TCR beta sequencing was performed on peripheral blood mononuclear cells. Genomic DNA was extracted from the blood cell samples with the Qiagen DNeasy Blood Extraction Kit. The CDR3 measures 13 amino acids from cysteine to phenylalanine. Of all the DNA, just the CDR3 is kept, 39 bases in frame from base 1. V gives up 2 bases and J gives up 5 bases, and the segment between their germline ends measures 9 bases. CDR1 and CDR2, per the germline V gene, are MDHEN and SYDVKM.

The sequence came from a girl aged 2 to 9 in good health and CMV-seropositive. The material sequenced was PBMCs. Here the chain combines TRBV28 and TRBJ2-5; a weak D assignment points to TRBD2 (6 bases agree). Here is the DNA: TGTGCCAGCAGTTTAGCGGGAAGGGAGACCCAGTACTTC. Translated, this is CASSLAGRETQYF.